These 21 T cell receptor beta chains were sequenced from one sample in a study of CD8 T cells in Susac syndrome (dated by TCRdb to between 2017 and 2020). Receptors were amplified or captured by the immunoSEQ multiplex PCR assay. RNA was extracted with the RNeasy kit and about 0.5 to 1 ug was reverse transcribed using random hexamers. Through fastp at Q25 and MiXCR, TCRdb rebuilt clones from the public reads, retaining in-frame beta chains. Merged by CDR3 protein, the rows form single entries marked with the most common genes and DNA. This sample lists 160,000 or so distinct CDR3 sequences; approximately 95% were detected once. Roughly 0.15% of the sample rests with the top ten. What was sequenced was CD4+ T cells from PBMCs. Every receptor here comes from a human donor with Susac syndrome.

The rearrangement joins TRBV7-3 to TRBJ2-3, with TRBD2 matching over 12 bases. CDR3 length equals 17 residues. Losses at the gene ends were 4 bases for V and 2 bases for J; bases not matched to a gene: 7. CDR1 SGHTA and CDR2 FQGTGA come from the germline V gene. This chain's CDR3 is CASSSWTSGASTDTQYF. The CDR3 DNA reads TGTGCCAGCAGCTCTTGGACTAGCGGGGCCTCCACAGATACGCAGTATTTT.

The CDR3, as DNA: TGCAGTGCTTACCGGACAGAACTAAACATTCAGTACTTC. It translates to CSAYRTELNIQYF. The rearrangement uses TRBV20-1 and TRBJ2-4; the D gene is possibly TRBD1 (6 bases). The ends were cut back, 5 bases at V and 6 bases at J, with 14 bases in the middle. The CDR3 loop spans 13 amino acids. Germline V lookup: CDR1 DFQATT, CDR2 SNEGSKA (reference sequence).

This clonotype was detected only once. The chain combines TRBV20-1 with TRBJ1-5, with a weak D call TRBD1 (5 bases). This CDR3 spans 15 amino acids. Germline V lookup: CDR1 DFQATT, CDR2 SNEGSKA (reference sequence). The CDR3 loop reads CSATDGGVFDQPQHF. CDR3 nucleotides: TGCAGCGCCACTGACGGGGGGGTTTTTGATCAGCCCCAGCATTTT.

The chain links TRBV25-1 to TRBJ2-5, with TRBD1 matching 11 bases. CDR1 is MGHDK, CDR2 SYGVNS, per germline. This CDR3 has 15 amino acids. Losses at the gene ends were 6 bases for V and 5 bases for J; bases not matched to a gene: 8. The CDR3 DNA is TGTGCCAGCAGACCCCAGGACAGGGGGCGGGAGACCCAGTACTTC. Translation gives CASRPQDRGRETQYF.

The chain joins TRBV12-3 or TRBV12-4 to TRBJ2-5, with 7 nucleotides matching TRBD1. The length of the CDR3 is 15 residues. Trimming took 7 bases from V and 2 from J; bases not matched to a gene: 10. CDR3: CASTLGQADQETQYF. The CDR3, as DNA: TGTGCCAGCACCCTAGGACAGGCGGATCAAGAGACCCAGTACTTC.

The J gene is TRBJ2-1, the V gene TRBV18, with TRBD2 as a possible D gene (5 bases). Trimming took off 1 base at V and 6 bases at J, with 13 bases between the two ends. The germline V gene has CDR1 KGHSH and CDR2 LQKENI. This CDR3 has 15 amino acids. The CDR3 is CASSPLGPAGNEQFF. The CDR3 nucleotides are TGTGCCAGCTCACCACTAGGCCCCGCGGGCAATGAGCAGTTCTTC.

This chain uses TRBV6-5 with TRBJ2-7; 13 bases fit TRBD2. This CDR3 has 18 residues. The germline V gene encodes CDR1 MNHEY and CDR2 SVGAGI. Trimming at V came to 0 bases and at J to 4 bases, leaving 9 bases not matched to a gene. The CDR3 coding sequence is TGTGCCAGCAGTTACTCGACTAGCGGGGGGACGACCCATTACGAGCAGTACTTC. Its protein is CASSYSTSGGTTHYEQYF.

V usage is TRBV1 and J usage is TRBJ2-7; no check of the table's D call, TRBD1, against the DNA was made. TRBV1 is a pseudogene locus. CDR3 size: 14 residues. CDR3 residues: CTSSQDKGVDEQYF. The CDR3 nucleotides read TGCACCAGCAGCCAAGATAAAGGGGTGGACGAGCAGTACTTC.

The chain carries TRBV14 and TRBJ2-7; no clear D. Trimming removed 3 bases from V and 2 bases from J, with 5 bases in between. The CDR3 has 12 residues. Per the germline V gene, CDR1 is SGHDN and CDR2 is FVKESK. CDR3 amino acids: CASSQETYEQYF. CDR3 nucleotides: TGTGCCAGCAGCCAGGAAACCTACGAGCAGTACTTC.

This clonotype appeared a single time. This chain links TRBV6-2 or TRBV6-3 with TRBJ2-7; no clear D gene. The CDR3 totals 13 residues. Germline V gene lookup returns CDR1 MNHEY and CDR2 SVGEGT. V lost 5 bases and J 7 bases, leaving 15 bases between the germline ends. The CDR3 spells CASSTSSVREQYF. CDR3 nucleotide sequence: TGTGCCAGCAGTACCAGCAGCGTACGGGAGCAGTACTTC.

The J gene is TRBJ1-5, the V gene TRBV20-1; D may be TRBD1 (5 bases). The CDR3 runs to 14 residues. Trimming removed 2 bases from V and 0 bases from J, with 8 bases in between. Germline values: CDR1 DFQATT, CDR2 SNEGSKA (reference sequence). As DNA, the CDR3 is TGCAGTGCTAGAATCAGGGCTAGCAATCAGCCCCAGCATTTT. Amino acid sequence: CSARIRASNQPQHF.

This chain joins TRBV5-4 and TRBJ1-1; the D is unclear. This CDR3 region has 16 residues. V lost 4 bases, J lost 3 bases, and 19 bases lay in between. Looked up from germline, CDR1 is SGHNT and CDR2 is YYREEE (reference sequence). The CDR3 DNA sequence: TGTGCCAGCAGCGATGCCGTCTGGGGAAGTGACACTGAAGCTTTCTTT. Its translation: CASSDAVWGSDTEAFF. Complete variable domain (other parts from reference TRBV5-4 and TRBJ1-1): ETGVTQSPTHLIKTRGQQVTLRCSSQSGHNTVSWYQQALGQGPQFIFQYYREEENGRGNFPPRFSGLQFPNYSSELNVNALELDDSALYLCASSDAVWGSDTEAFFGQGTRLTVV.

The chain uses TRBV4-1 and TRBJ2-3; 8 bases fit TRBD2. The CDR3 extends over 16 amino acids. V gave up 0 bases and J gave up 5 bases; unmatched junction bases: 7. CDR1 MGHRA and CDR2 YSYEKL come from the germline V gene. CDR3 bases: TGCGCCAGCAGCCAAGAATTACGGGGGGGCGGAGATACGCAGTATTTT. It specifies CASSQELRGGGDTQYF.

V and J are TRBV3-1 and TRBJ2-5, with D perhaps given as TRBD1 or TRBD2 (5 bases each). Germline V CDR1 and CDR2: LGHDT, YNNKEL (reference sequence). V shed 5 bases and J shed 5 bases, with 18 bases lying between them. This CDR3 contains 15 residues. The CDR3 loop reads CASSERGSIAETQYF. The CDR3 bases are TGTGCCAGCAGCGAAAGGGGTTCGATAGCGGAGACCCAGTACTTC.

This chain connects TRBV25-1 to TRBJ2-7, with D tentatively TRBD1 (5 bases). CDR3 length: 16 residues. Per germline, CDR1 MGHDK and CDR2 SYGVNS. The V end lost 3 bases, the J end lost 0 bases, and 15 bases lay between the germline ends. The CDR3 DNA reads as TGTGCCAGCAGTGAGTATAGGCAGGGAAGCTCCTACGAGCAGTACTTC. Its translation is CASSEYRQGSSYEQYF.

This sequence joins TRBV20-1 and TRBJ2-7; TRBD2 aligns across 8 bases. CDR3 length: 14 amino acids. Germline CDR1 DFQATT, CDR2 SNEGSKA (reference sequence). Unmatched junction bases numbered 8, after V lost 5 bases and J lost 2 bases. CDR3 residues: CSAPRGGQTYEQYF. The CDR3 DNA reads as TGCAGTGCTCCCCGGGGGGGCCAGACCTACGAGCAGTACTTC.

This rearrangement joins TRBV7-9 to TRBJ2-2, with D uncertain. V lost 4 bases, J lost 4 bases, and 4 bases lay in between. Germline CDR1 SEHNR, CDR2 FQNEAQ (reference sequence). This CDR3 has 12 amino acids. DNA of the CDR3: TGTGCCAGCAGCTCCGTCACCGGGGAGCTGTTTTTT. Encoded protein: CASSSVTGELFF.

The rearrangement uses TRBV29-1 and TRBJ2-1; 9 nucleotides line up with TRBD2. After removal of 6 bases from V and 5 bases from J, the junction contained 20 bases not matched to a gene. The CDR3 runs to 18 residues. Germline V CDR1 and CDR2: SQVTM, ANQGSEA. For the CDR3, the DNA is TGCAGCGTACCGTGGAGGGCGGGGGGGCCGACAAGGCACAATGAGCAGTTCTTC. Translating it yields CSVPWRAGGPTRHNEQFF.

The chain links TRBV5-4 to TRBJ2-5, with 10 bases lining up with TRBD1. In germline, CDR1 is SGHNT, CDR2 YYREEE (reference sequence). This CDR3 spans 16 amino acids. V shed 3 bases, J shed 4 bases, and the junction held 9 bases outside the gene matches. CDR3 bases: TGTGCCAGCAGCTCACCACGGGACAGGGGATCAGAGACCCAGTACTTC. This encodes CASSSPRDRGSETQYF.

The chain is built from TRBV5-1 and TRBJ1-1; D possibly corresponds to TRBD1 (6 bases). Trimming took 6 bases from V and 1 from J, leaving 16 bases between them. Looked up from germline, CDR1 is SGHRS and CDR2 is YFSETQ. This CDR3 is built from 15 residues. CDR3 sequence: CASTLLGGPNTEAFF. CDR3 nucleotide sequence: TGCGCCAGCACGCTATTGGGGGGCCCGAACACTGAAGCTTTCTTT.

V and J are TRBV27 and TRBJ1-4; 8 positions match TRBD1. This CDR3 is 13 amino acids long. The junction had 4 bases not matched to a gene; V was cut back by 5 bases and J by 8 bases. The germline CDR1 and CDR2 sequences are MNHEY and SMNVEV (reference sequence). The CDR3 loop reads CASSEDREEKLFF. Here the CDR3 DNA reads TGTGCCAGCAGTGAGGACAGGGAAGAAAAACTGTTTTTT.